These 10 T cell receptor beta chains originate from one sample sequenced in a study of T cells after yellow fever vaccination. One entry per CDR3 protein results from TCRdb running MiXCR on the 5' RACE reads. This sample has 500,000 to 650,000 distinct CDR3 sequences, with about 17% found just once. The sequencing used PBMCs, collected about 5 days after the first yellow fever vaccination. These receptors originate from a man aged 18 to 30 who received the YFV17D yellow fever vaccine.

CDR3 DNA sequence: TGCAGTCCCGGGTCACCCACAGATACGCAGTATTTT. Amino acids: CSPGSPTDTQYF. This sequence joins TRBV20-1 and TRBJ2-3; no reliable D call. The V and J ends lost 8 bases and 2 bases respectively, with 11 bases between them. In germline, CDR1 is DFQATT, CDR2 SNEGSKA (reference sequence). The CDR3 covers 12 residues.

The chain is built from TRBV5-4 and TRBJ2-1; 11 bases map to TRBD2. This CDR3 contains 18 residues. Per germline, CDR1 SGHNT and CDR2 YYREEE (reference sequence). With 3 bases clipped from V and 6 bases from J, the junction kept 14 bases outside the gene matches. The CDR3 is CASSSFLIGSGGANEQFF. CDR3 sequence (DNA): TGTGCCAGCAGCTCCTTTTTGATTGGTAGCGGGGGGGCCAATGAGCAGTTCTTC.

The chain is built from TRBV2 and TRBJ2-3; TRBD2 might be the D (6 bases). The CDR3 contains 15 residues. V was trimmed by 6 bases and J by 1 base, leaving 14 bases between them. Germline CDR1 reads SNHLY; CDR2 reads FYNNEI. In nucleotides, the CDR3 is TGTGCCAGCAGCCTTTTCGGGGGTCGCACAGATACGCAGTATTTT. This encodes CASSLFGGRTDTQYF.

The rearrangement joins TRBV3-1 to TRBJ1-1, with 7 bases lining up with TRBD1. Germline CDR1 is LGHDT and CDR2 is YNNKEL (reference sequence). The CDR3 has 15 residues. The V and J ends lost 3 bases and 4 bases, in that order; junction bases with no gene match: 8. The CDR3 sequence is CASSHFSTGSTEAFF. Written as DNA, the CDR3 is TGTGCCAGCAGCCATTTTTCGACAGGGAGCACTGAAGCTTTCTTT.

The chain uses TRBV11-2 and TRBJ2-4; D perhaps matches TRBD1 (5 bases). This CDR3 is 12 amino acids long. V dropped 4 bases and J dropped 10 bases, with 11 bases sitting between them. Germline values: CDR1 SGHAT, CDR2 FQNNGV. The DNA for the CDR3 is TGTGCCAGCAGCTCCCTGGGGCCGATTCAGTACTTC. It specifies CASSSLGPIQYF.

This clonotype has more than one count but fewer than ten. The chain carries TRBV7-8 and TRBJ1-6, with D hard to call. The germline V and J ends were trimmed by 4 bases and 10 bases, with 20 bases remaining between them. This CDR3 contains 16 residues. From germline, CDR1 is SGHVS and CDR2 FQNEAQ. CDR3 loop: CASSSPDGGGYSPLHF. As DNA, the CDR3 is TGTGCCAGCAGCTCCCCGGACGGAGGTGGTTACTCACCCCTCCACTTT.

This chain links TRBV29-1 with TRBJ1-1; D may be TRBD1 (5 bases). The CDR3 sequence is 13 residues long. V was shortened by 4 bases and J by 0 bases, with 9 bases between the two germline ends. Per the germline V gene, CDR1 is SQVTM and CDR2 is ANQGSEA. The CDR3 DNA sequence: TGCAGCGTTGTGGGGGTGGTGAACACTGAAGCTTTCTTT. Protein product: CSVVGVVNTEAFF.

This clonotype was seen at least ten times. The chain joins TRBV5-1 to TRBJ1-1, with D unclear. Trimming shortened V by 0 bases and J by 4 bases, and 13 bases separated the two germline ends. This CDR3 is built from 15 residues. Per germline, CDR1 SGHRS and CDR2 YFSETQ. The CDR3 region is CASSLETSGSTEAFF. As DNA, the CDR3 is TGCGCCAGCAGCTTGGAAACTTCAGGAAGCACTGAAGCTTTCTTT. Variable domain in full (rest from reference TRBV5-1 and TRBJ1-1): KAGVTQTPRYLIKTRGQQVTLSCSPISGHRSVSWYQQTPGQGLQFLFEYFSETQRNKGNFPGRFSGRQFSNSRSEMNVSTLELGDSALYLCASSLETSGSTEAFFGQGTRLTVV.

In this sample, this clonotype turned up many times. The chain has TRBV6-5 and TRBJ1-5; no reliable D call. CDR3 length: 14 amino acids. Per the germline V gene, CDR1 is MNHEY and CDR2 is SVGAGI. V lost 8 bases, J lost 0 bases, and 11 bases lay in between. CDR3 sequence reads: CASRGTYSNQPQHF. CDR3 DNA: TGTGCCAGCCGAGGTACATATAGCAATCAGCCCCAGCATTTT.

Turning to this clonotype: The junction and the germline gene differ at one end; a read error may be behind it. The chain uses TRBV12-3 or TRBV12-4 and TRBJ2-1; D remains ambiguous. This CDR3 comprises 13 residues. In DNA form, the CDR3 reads TGTGCCATCAGTTTATCTATTTACAATGAGCAGTTCTTC. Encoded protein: CAISLSIYNEQFF.